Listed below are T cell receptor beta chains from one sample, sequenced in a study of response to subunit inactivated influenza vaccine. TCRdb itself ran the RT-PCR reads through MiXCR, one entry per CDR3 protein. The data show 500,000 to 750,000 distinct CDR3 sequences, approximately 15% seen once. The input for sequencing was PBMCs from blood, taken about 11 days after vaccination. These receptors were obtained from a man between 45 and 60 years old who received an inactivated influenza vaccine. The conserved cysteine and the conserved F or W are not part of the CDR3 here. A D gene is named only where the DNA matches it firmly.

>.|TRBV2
AGRTSYGAYEQY
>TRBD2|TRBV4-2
ASSQSGGSSYEQY
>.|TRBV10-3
AISESHGTTEF
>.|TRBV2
ASSESNYSNQPQH
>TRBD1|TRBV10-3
AISEGTGANRNTEAF
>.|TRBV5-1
ASREGTRDEKLF
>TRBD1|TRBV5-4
ASSLEGQGREQF
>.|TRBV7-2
AVGGLSETQY
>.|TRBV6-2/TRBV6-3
ASSYPGFNYEQY
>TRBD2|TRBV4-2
ASSQSLTGTRSNEQY
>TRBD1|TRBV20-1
SARGTGPFFGELF
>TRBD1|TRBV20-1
SARTGAGDGYT
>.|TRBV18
ASSTQTVNSGNTIY
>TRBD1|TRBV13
ASGDRGNSPLH
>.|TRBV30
AWGLTPLGTGELF
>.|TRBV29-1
SVEAFGTKGTGELF
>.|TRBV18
ASSLGAAEAF
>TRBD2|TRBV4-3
ASSQIDLAGVISEQF
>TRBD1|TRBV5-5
ASSSRTGELLEQF
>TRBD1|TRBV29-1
SVRLTGASGQPQH
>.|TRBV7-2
ASSLFGPDTQY
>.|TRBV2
ASSVGAVGEQY
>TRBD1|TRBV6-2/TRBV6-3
ASSHGTANYGYT
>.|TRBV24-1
ATSDADQPQH
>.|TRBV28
ASSLGKFQETQY
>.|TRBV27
ASSLRTGPGTKNIQY
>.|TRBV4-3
ASSQDLNEETQY
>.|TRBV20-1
SATERLYQPQH
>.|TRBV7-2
ASSWGLFTDTQY
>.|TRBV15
ATLDRPPGYT
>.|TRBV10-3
AISDSKVEFGYEQY
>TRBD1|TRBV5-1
ASPLTGEGSPLH
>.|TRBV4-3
ASSKTENTGELF
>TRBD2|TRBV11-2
ASSLKLAGGIETQY
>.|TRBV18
ASSPSRGAYEQY
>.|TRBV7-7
ASSFGGTGEQF
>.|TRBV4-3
ASSQEGMPEQY
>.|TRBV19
ASLRSPGETQY
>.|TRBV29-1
SVLLQSSYNEQF
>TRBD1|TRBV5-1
ASRLGTVGFYEQY
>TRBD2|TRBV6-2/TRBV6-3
ASTGGDEQF
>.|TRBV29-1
SVEGPLNNYGYT
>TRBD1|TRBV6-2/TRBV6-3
ASSYSTADRGYEQY
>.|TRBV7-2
ASRSTPFEQY
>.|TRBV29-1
SVGEVNTGELF
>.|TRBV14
ASSQVVTYNEQF
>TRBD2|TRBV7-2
ASSLSRGSPYNEQF
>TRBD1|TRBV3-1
ASSLRRQGAMEQY
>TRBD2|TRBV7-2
ASSPRRGANNEQF
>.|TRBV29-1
SVADGNQPQH